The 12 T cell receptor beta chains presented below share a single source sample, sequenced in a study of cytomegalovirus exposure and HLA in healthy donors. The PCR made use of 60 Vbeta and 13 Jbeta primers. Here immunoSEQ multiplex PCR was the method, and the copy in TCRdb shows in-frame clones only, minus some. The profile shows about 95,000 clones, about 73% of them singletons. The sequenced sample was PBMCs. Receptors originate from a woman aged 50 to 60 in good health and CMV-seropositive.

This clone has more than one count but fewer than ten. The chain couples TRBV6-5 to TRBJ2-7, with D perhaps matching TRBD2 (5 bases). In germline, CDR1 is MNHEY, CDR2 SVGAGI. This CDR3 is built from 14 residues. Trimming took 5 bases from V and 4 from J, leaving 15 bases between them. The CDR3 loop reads CASSPSPAVYEQYF. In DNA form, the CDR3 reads TGTGCCAGCAGTCCTAGCCCCGCCGTATACGAGCAGTACTTC.

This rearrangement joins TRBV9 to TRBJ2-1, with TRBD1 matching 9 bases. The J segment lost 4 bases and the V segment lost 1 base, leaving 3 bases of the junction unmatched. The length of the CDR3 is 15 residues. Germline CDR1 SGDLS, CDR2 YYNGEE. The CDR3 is CASSVTGQGYNEQFF. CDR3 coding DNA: TGTGCCAGCAGCGTAACGGGACAGGGATACAATGAGCAGTTCTTC.

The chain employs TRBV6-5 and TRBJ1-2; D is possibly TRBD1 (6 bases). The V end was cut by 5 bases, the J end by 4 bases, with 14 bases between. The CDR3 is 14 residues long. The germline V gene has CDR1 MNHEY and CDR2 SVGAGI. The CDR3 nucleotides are TGTGCCAGCAGTGAATATAGGACAGCCTATGGCTACACCTTC. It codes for CASSEYRTAYGYTF.

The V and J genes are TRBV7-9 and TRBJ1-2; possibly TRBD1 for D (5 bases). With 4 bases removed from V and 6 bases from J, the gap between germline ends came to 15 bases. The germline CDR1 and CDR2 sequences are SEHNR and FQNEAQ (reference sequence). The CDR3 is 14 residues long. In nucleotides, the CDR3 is TGTGCCAGCAGCTACTACTCGGGGGTAGATGGCTACACCTTC. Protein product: CASSYYSGVDGYTF. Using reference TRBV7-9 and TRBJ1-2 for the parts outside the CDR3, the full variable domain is DTGVSQNPRHKITKRGQNVTFRCDPISEHNRLYWYRQTLGQGPEFLTYFQNEAQLEKSRLLSDRFSAERPKGSFSTLEIQRTEQGDSAMYLCASSYYSGVDGYTFGSGTRLTVV.

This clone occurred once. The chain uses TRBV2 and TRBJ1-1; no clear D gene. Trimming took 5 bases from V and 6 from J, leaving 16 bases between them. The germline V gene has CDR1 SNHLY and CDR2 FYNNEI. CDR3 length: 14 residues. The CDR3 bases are TGTGCCAGCAGTACCAGACGGGATTACTCTGAAGCTTTCTTT. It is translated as CASSTRRDYSEAFF.

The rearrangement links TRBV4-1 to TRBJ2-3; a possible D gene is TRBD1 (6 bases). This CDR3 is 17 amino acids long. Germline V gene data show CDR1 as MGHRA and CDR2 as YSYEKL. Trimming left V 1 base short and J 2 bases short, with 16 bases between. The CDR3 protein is CASSQVRTAEVTDTQYF. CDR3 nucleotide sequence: TGCGCCAGCAGCCAAGTGAGGACAGCAGAAGTCACAGATACGCAGTATTTT.

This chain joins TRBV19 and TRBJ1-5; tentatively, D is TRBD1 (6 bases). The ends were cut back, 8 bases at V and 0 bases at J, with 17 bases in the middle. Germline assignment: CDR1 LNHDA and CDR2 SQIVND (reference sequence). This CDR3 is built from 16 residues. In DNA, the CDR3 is TGTGCCAGTTCCAAGGGGGGGCACTATAGCAATCAGCCCCAGCATTTT. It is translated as CASSKGGHYSNQPQHF.

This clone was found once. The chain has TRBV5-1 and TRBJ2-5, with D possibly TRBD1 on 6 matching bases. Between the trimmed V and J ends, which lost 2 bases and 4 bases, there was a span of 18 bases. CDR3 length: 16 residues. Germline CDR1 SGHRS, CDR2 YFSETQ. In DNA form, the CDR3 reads TGCGCCAGCAGCTTACAGGGCGGGCTTGGTGGAGAGACCCAGTACTTC. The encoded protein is CASSLQGGLGGETQYF.

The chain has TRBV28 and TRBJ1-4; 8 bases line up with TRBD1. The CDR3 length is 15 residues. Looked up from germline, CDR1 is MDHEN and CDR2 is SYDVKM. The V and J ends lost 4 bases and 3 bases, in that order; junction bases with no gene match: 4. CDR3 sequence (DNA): TGTGCCAGCAGTTCACCGGGACAGGCTAATGAAAAACTGTTTTTT. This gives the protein CASSSPGQANEKLFF.

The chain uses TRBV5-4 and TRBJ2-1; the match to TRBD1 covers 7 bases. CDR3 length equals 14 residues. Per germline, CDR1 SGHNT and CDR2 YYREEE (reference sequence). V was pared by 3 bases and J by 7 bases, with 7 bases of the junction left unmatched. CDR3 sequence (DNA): TGTGCCAGCAGCTCCTACAGGGGATCGAATGAGCAGTTCTTC. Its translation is CASSSYRGSNEQFF.

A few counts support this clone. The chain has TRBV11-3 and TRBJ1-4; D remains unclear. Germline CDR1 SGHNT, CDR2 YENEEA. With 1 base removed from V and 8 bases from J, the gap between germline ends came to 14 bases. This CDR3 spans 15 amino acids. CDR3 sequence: CASSLVRQVLEKLFF. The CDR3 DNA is TGTGCCAGCAGCTTAGTACGCCAGGTTTTGGAAAAACTGTTTTTT.

The CDR3 is CASSEWGQGNYGYTF. The CDR3 coding sequence is TGTGCCAGCAGTGAATGGGGCCAGGGAAACTATGGCTACACCTTC. This rearrangement joins TRBV2 to TRBJ1-2; D is possibly TRBD1 (5 bases). The germline V gene has CDR1 SNHLY and CDR2 FYNNEI. This CDR3 is 15 amino acids long. V gave up 2 bases and J gave up 2 bases, with 12 bases separating them.